This TCR beta chain stems from a study of T cells expressing NK-cell markers. Turning to the study itself: Cells sorted as CD3+CD56+NKG2C+, CD3+CD56+NKG2C- and CD3+CD56-NKG2C+ T cells supplied the TCR beta repertoires. Just one sequenced donor of eight was HCMV-seronegative, while seven were seropositive. General study findings and limits: The dominant NKG2C+ clonotypes represented about 1.0-7.5% of CD8+ T cells in six donors.

As to this clonotype: Its antigen is undetermined.

Using the 5' RACE reads, TCRdb records one entry per CDR3 protein without DNA. This sample's table reports about 550,000 distinct CDR3 sequences. This CDR3 comprises 12 residues. Germline CDR1 is SQVTM and CDR2 is ANQGSEA. The specimen was blood T cells: a sorted CD56 or NKG2C T cell subset, CD4+ or CD8+ T cells, or bulk PBMC T cells (not recorded which). This chain uses TRBV29-1 with TRBJ1-1. This clonotype originated in a man aged 18 to 30 in good health. The CDR3 reads CTTFQVGTEAFF.